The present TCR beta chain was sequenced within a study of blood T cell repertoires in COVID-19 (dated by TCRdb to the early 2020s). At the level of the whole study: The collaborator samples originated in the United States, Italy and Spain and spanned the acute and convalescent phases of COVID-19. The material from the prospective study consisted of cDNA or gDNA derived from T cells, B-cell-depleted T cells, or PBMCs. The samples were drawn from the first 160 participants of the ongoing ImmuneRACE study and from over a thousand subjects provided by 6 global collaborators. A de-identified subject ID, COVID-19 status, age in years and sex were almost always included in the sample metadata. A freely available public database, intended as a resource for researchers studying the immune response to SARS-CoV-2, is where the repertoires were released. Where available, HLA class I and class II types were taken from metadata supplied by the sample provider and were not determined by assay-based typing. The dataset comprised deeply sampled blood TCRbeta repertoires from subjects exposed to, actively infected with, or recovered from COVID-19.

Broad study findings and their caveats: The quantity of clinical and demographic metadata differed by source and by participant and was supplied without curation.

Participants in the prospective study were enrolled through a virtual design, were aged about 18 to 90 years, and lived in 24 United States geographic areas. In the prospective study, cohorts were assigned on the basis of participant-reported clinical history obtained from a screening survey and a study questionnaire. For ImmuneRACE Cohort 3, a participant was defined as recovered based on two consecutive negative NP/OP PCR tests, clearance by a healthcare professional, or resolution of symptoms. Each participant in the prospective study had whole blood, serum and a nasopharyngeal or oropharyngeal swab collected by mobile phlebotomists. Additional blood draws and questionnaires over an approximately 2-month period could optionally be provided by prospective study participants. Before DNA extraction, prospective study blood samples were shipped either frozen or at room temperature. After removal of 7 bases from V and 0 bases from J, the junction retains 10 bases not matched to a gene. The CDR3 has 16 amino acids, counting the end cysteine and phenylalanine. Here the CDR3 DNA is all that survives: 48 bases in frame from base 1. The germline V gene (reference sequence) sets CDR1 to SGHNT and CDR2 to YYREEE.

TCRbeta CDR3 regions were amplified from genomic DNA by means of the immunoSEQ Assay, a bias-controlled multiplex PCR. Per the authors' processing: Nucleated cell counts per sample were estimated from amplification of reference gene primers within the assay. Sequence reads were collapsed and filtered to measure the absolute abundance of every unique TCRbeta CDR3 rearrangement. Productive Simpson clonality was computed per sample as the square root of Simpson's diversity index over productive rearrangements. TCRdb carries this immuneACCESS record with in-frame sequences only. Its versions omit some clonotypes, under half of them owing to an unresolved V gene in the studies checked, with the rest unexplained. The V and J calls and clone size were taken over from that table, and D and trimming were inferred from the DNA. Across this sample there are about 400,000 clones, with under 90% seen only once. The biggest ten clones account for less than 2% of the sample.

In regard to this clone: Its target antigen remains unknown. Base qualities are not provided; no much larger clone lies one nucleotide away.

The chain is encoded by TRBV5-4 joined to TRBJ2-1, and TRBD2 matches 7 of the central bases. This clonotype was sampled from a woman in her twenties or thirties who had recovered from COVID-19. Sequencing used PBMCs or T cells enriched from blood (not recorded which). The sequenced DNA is TGTGCCAGCGGGATTTTCAGCGGGGCCTCCTACAATGAGCAGTTCTTC. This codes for CASGIFSGASYNEQFF. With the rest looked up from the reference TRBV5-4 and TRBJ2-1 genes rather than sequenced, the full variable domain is ETGVTQSPTHLIKTRGQQVTLRCSSQSGHNTVSWYQQALGQGPQFIFQYYREEENGRGNFPPRFSGLQFPNYSSELNVNALELDDSALYLCASGIFSGASYNEQFFGPGTRLTVL.